The next 19 T cell receptor beta chains were all read from a single sample in a study of T cells in lung cancer brain metastases. Method: immunoSEQ multiplex PCR; TCRdb's copy keeps in-frame clones and lacks some. The sample has roughly 2,500 clones, less than 95% seen once. Sequenced sample: tumor tissue from the primary lung tumor. Receptor source: a man between 65 and 79 years old with non-small cell lung cancer.

The chain has TRBV2 and TRBJ2-5; D is ambiguous. CDR1 SNHLY and CDR2 FYNNEI come from the germline V gene. The CDR3 spans 15 residues. The germline V and J ends were trimmed by 2 bases and 5 bases, with 15 bases remaining between them. Here the CDR3 DNA reads TGTGCCAGCAGTGAACAGCAGTCTCTTAGGGAGACCCAGTACTTC. Amino acids: CASSEQQSLRETQYF.

Comments on this clone: A junction boundary mismatches the germline segment, possibly from a read error. The rearrangement joins TRBV20-1 to TRBJ1-2, with a tentative D call TRBD1 (6 bases). Germline V gene lookup returns CDR1 DFQATT and CDR2 SNEGSKA (reference sequence). The CDR3 sequence is 11 residues long. The CDR3 DNA follows: TGCAGTGCTAGGCAGGTCAGACAGGCCTCTTTC. Its protein is CSARQVRQASF.

The chain uses TRBV10-3 and TRBJ2-5; D is undetermined. Looked up from germline, CDR1 is ENHRY and CDR2 is SYGVKD. The CDR3 length is 12 residues. V was trimmed by 10 bases and J by 3 bases, leaving 12 bases between them. CDR3 loop: CATAQEKETQYF. Here the CDR3 DNA reads TGTGCCACCGCCCAGGAGAAAGAGACCCAGTACTTC.

The chain joins TRBV28 to TRBJ2-7; perhaps TRBD1 as D (6 bases). The CDR3 is 16 amino acids. Per germline, CDR1 MDHEN and CDR2 SYDVKM. Deletions cut 5 bases from V and 6 bases from J, with 23 bases between. Here the CDR3 DNA reads TGTGCCAGCAGTCCTCCGGACAGCCACCTCCCGGGCGAGCAGTACTTC. Translating gives CASSPPDSHLPGEQYF.

The chain uses TRBV15 and TRBJ2-5; D gene unclear. Germline V gene lookup returns CDR1 LNHNV and CDR2 YYDKDF (reference sequence). The CDR3 has 14 residues. V was trimmed by 5 bases and J by 4 bases, leaving 14 bases between them. The DNA of the CDR3 is TGTGCCACCAGCGTTGGATCCCGGCGAGAGACCCAGTACTTC. Amino acids: CATSVGSRRETQYF.

This clone was seen a handful of times. V usage is TRBV6-6 and J usage is TRBJ2-7, with D unclear. CDR1 MNHNY and CDR2 SVGAGI come from the germline V gene (reference sequence). Deletions cut 7 bases from V and 0 bases from J, with 16 bases between. This CDR3 spans 15 amino acids. The CDR3 here is CASIPRADSSYEQYF. In nucleotides, the CDR3 is TGTGCCAGCATCCCTCGGGCTGATAGCTCCTACGAGCAGTACTTC.

The chain combines TRBV10-1 with TRBJ2-3; 11 bases fit TRBD2. This CDR3 contains 21 residues. The germline CDR1 and CDR2 sequences are WNHNN and SYGVQD (reference sequence). The V gene end was trimmed by 3 bases and the J gene end by 1 base; junction bases not matched to a gene: 18. The CDR3 region is CASSEPSGRNPRGDRTDTQYF. DNA for the CDR3: TGCGCCAGCAGTGAACCTAGCGGGAGGAACCCTAGGGGCGACCGCACAGATACGCAGTATTTT.

This clone was counted between two and nine times. V is TRBV7-2 and J is TRBJ2-7; 14 bases agree with TRBD2. Trimming at V came to 5 bases and at J to 3 bases, leaving 3 bases not matched to a gene. The CDR3 consists of 15 residues. Looked up from germline, CDR1 is SGHTA and CDR2 is FQGNSA. CDR3 nucleotides: TGTGCCAGCAGCGAGACTAGCGGGGGGGTCTACGAGCAGTACTTC. Its translation is CASSETSGGVYEQYF.

This clone was recorded only once. The chain links TRBV7-3 to TRBJ1-1, with D perhaps TRBD1 (6 bases). Trimming took 1 base from V and 4 from J, leaving 10 bases between them. The CDR3 runs 14 residues. CDR1 and CDR2 (germline): SGHTA, FQGTGA. This CDR3 is CASSLRGGGTEAFF. The CDR3 nucleotides are TGTGCCAGCAGCTTAAGGGGAGGGGGCACTGAAGCTTTCTTT.

The chain links TRBV5-4 to TRBJ1-1, with 7 bases aligning to TRBD1. Germline CDR1 reads SGHNT; CDR2 reads YYREEE (reference sequence). CDR3 length: 15 residues. After removal of 0 bases from V and 2 bases from J, the junction contained 4 bases not matched to a gene. The CDR3 region has the DNA TGTGCCAGCAGCTTGGCGGGGACAGCAAACACTGAAGCTTTCTTT. It specifies CASSLAGTANTEAFF. Based on the CDR3 plus reference TRBV5-4 and TRBJ1-1, the full variable domain is ETGVTQSPTHLIKTRGQQVTLRCSSQSGHNTVSWYQQALGQGPQFIFQYYREEENGRGNFPPRFSGLQFPNYSSELNVNALELDDSALYLCASSLAGTANTEAFFGQGTRLTVV.

This chain joins TRBV7-6 and TRBJ2-3, with D possibly called TRBD1 or TRBD2 (6 bases each). The germline V and J ends were trimmed by 6 bases and 5 bases, with 18 bases remaining between them. Germline assignment: CDR1 SGHVS and CDR2 FNYEAQ. The CDR3 is 15 residues long. Here the CDR3 DNA reads TGTGCCAGCAGGCCGAGTGGGGGGCCAAGAGATACGCAGTATTTT. Its protein product is CASRPSGGPRDTQYF.

The J gene is TRBJ1-1, the V gene TRBV28; tentatively, D is TRBD1 (6 bases). CDR1 and CDR2 (germline): MDHEN, SYDVKM. The CDR3 is made up of 15 amino acids. V was pared by 3 bases and J by 5 bases, with 16 bases between. CDR3 loop: CASSLVGASGTEAFF. DNA of the CDR3: TGTGCCAGCAGTTTGGTGGGGGCGAGTGGGACTGAAGCTTTCTTT.

V gene TRBV6-5 combines with J gene TRBJ1-2; D perhaps matches TRBD1 (5 bases). This CDR3 is 14 amino acids long. Germline CDR1 and CDR2: MNHEY and SVGAGI. V was clipped by 3 bases and J by 4 bases, with 12 bases between them. The CDR3 coding sequence is TGTGCCAGCAGTTATGGGCAGGGAGGCTATGGCTACACCTTC. Protein sequence: CASSYGQGGYGYTF.

V gene TRBV9 combines with J gene TRBJ2-7; the match to TRBD2 covers 10 bases. CDR3 length: 15 residues. Trimming at V came to 0 bases and at J to 7 bases, leaving 7 bases not matched to a gene. In germline, CDR1 is SGDLS, CDR2 YYNGEE. CDR3 in DNA: TGTGCCAGCAGCGTAGGCCCAGCGGGAGGGGGGGAGCAGTACTTC. It yields the protein CASSVGPAGGGEQYF.

The rearrangement joins TRBV29-1 to TRBJ1-2, with D unclear. V was trimmed by 2 bases and J by 6 bases, leaving 10 bases between them. Per the germline V gene, CDR1 is SQVTM and CDR2 is ANQGSEA. The CDR3 has 12 residues. The CDR3 sequence: CSVETGLNGYTF. The CDR3 DNA follows: TGCAGCGTTGAAACGGGTCTGAATGGCTACACCTTC.

This rearrangement joins TRBV4-3 to TRBJ2-3, with TRBD2 matching 7 bases. V shed 3 bases and J 1 base; nucleotides not matched to a gene: 7. The CDR3 spans 16 residues. In germline, CDR1 is LGHNA, CDR2 YSLEER. CDR3 loop: CASSQTSGAGTDTQYF. In nucleotides, the CDR3 is TGCGCCAGCAGCCAGACCAGCGGGGCCGGCACAGATACGCAGTATTTT.

The genes are TRBV6-5 and TRBJ1-2; D is undetermined. CDR3 length: 15 residues. V lost 3 bases to trimming and J lost 1 base, with 12 bases between them. Germline V gene data show CDR1 as MNHEY and CDR2 as SVGAGI. The CDR3 region is CASSYAGNYNYGYTF. CDR3 coding DNA: TGTGCCAGCAGTTATGCAGGAAATTATAACTATGGCTACACCTTC.

V is TRBV10-3 and J is TRBJ1-3; D is unclear. Germline assignment: CDR1 ENHRY and CDR2 SYGVKD. Trimming shortened V by 6 bases and J by 0 bases, and 6 bases separated the two germline ends. The length of the CDR3 is 13 residues. CDR3 in amino acids: CAIRESSGNTIYF. The CDR3 nucleotides read TGTGCCATCAGGGAGAGCTCTGGAAACACCATATATTTT.

Comment on this clone: One end of the junction varies from germline; a read error may be responsible. The sample contains more than one DNA sequence encoding this CDR3. This sequence joins TRBV30 and TRBJ2-7; the D is unclear. This CDR3 has 12 amino acids. Germline V gene data show CDR1 as GTSNPN and CDR2 as SVGIG (reference sequence). CDR3 protein: CAWTLVGYEQYF. CDR3 nucleotide sequence: TGTGCCTGGACCCTAGTGGGCTACGAACAGTACTTC.